The clone carrying this T cell receptor beta chain was observed a few times. These data belong to a study of identical twins. V was clipped by 7 bases and J by 1 base, with 22 bases between them. The germline gives CDR1 LGHDT, CDR2 YNNKEL (reference sequence). The CDR3 loop spans 17 amino acids. Each cDNA held unique molecular identifiers, and template switching gave it a universal primer site. TCRdb re-called the 5' RACE reads with MiXCR, one entry per CDR3 protein. The sample has around 290,000 distinct CDR3 sequences; more than 8% are singletons. In addition, the sample was reused for a study of yellow fever vaccine responses in identical twins.

This receptor was obtained from a woman aged 18-35 years in good health. Sequencing used CD8+ T cells sorted from blood. This rearrangement joins TRBV3-1 to TRBJ2-5; TRBD2 is a possible D gene (5 bases). For the CDR3, the DNA is TGTGCCAGCACCCTCTTCACCAGCGGACGGTCCCAAGAGACCCAGTACTTC. This codes for CASTLFTSGRSQETQYF.